The rows below give T cell receptor beta chains drawn from one sample of a study of long-term antiretroviral therapy in people with HIV. Using immunoSEQ multiplex PCR, the repertoire was profiled, and TCRdb retains in-frame clones only, with some absent. This table holds tens of thousands of clones, about 80% found once. The starting material was unsorted PBMCs, obtained 0.6 years after starting antiretroviral therapy. The receptors were gathered from a man between 18 and 29 years old with HIV. Each CDR3 is given with its conserved first and last residue. D genes are given only for firm matches. A clone size is listed for some rows: how often the clone was seen (once, few, many), or a class if it is expanded.

abundance: few
j_gene: TRBJ1-5
d_gene: NA
v_gene: TRBV19
CDR3aa: CASRSTESSNQPQHF
CDR3nt: TGTGCCAGCCGGTCGACAGAGTCTAGCAATCAGCCCCAGCATTTT

abundance: NA
j_gene: TRBJ2-5
d_gene: NA
v_gene: TRBV18
CDR3aa: CASSPQYQETQYF
CDR3nt: TGTGCCAGCTCACCGCAGTACCAAGAGACCCAGTACTTC

abundance: NA
j_gene: TRBJ1-1
d_gene: TRBD1
v_gene: TRBV30
CDR3aa: CAWSLQGGTEAFF
CDR3nt: TGTGCCTGGAGTCTTCAGGGGGGTACTGAAGCTTTCTTT

abundance: NA
j_gene: TRBJ2-1
d_gene: NA
v_gene: TRBV28
CDR3aa: CAIQKEGSYNEQFF
CDR3nt: TGTGCCATCCAGAAAGAAGGCTCCTACAATGAGCAGTTCTTC

abundance: NA
j_gene: TRBJ2-5
d_gene: TRBD1
v_gene: TRBV11-2
CDR3aa: CASSRQGWGETQYF
CDR3nt: TGTGCCAGCAGCCGACAGGGTTGGGGGGAGACCCAGTACTTC

abundance: NA
j_gene: TRBJ2-4
d_gene: TRBD2
v_gene: TRBV6-6
CDR3aa: CASSYSTGRERNIQYF
CDR3nt: TGTGCCAGCAGTTACTCGACCGGGAGGGAGAGAAACATTCAGTACTTC

abundance: NA
j_gene: TRBJ1-5
d_gene: TRBD1
v_gene: TRBV28
CDR3aa: CALGQVLTNQPQHF
CDR3nt: TGTGCCTTAGGACAGGTACTCACTAATCAGCCCCAGCATTTT

abundance: NA
j_gene: TRBJ1-2
d_gene: NA
v_gene: TRBV7-6
CDR3aa: CASSPNPTRTYGYTF
CDR3nt: TGTGCCAGCAGTCCAAACCCCACCAGAACCTATGGCTACACCTTC

abundance: NA
j_gene: TRBJ1-4
d_gene: NA
v_gene: TRBV7-9
CDR3aa: CASSPRGPNEKLFF
CDR3nt: TGTGCCAGCAGCCCTAGAGGGCCGAATGAAAAACTGTTTTTT

abundance: once
j_gene: TRBJ1-2
d_gene: TRBD1
v_gene: TRBV4-3
CDR3aa: CASSRLGTVGQVNGYTF
CDR3nt: TGCGCCAGCTCGCGACTCGGGACAGTTGGACAGGTCAATGGCTACACCTTC

abundance: NA
j_gene: TRBJ2-3
d_gene: NA
v_gene: TRBV27
CDR3aa: CASSRMTSTDTQYF
CDR3nt: TGTGCCAGCAGTCGAATGACTAGCACAGATACGCAGTATTTT

abundance: NA
j_gene: TRBJ1-2
d_gene: NA
v_gene: TRBV7-2
CDR3aa: CASSHRGDFGYTF
CDR3nt: TGTGCCAGCAGCCACCGGGGGGACTTTGGCTACACCTTC

abundance: NA
j_gene: TRBJ2-1
d_gene: NA
v_gene: TRBV9
CDR3aa: CASSVARSSYNEQFF
CDR3nt: TGTGCCAGCAGCGTAGCCCGAAGCTCCTACAATGAGCAGTTCTTC

abundance: NA
j_gene: TRBJ2-3
d_gene: NA
v_gene: TRBV11-2
CDR3aa: CASSLIRSDTQYF
CDR3nt: TGTGCCAGCAGCTTAATCCGTTCAGATACGCAGTATTTT

abundance: NA
j_gene: TRBJ2-5
d_gene: NA
v_gene: TRBV7-8
CDR3aa: CASSSPTGQETQYF
CDR3nt: TGTGCCAGCAGCTCCCCGACAGGCCAAGAGACCCAGTACTTC

abundance: NA
j_gene: TRBJ1-5
d_gene: NA
v_gene: TRBV7-6
CDR3aa: CASSLGQGNQPQHF
CDR3nt: TGTGCCAGCAGCTTAGGGCAGGGCAATCAGCCCCAGCATTTT

abundance: few
j_gene: TRBJ1-5
d_gene: NA
v_gene: TRBV2
CDR3aa: CASRVGGDSNQPQHF
CDR3nt: TGTGCCAGCAGGGTCGGAGGGGATAGCAATCAGCCCCAGCATTTT

abundance: NA
j_gene: TRBJ2-1
d_gene: NA
v_gene: TRBV7-9
CDR3aa: CASSLVVRAARRSEQFF
CDR3nt: TGTGCCAGCAGCTTAGTAGTCAGGGCGGCAAGGCGAAGTGAGCAGTTCTTC

abundance: NA
j_gene: TRBJ2-7
d_gene: TRBD2
v_gene: TRBV2
CDR3aa: CASSVGLAVSYEQYF
CDR3nt: TGTGCCAGCAGTGTGGGACTAGCGGTTTCCTACGAGCAGTACTTC

abundance: NA
j_gene: TRBJ2-1
d_gene: TRBD2
v_gene: TRBV11-2
CDR3aa: CASSLVRTSGTYNEQFF
CDR3nt: TGTGCCAGCAGCTTAGTTAGGACTAGCGGGACCTACAATGAGCAGTTCTTC

abundance: NA
j_gene: TRBJ2-2
d_gene: TRBD2
v_gene: TRBV6-1
CDR3aa: CASRIPGLNTGELFF
CDR3nt: TGTGCCAGCAGGATTCCGGGACTAAACACCGGGGAGCTGTTTTTT

abundance: NA
j_gene: TRBJ2-3
d_gene: NA
v_gene: TRBV9
CDR3aa: CASSPSTDTQYF
CDR3nt: TGTGCCAGCAGCCCGAGCACAGATACGCAGTATTTT

abundance: NA
j_gene: TRBJ1-5
d_gene: NA
v_gene: TRBV15
CDR3aa: CATSRDGEDNQPQHF
CDR3nt: TGTGCCACCAGCAGAGATGGGGAGGACAATCAGCCCCAGCATTTT